These 30 T cell receptor beta chains were all obtained from the same sample, sequenced in a study of blood T cells in healthy people across ages. Alongside a J-beta primer mix, a sample-barcoded 5' primer served in a second PCR lasting roughly 7 to 11 cycles. TCRdb used MiXCR to reprocess the 5' RACE reads, holding one entry per CDR3 protein. The sample contains fewer than 2,000,000 distinct CDR3 sequences, about 32% of which appear only once. The sequencing sample was made of blood. These receptors came from a woman between 25 and 40 years old in good health.

This clonotype was seen at least ten times. The rearrangement joins TRBV7-3 to TRBJ2-7; possibly TRBD2 for D (5 bases). The germline CDR1 and CDR2 sequences are SGHTA and FQGTGA. V lost 1 base, J lost 7 bases, and 14 bases lay in between. The CDR3 loop spans 14 amino acids. CDR3 DNA sequence: TGTGCCAGCAGCTTAAATCCTAGCATGGGGGAGCAGTACTTC. Translated: CASSLNPSMGEQYF.

The chain joins TRBV5-1 to TRBJ2-7, with TRBD1 identical over 8 bases. The V and J ends lost 0 bases and 2 bases, in that order; junction bases with no gene match: 10. This CDR3 has 17 amino acids. Germline lookup yields CDR1 SGHRS and CDR2 YFSETQ. CDR3 nucleotide sequence: TGCGCCAGCAGCTTGGAGGTGTATGCGACAGGGGCCTACGAGCAGTACTTC. Translation: CASSLEVYATGAYEQYF.

Concerning this clonotype: At one end, the junction sequence differs from germline, possibly due to a read error. This rearrangement joins TRBV6-5 to TRBJ2-1; 14 bases fit TRBD2. CDR1 MNHEY and CDR2 SVGAGI come from the germline V gene. There are 18 residues in the CDR3. CDR3 DNA: TGTGCCAGCAGATACTCCGGGACTAGCGGGAGCGCCTACAATGAGCAGTTCTTC. Protein: CASRYSGTSGSAYNEQFF.

The chain combines TRBV6-4 with TRBJ2-5; 8 nucleotides match TRBD2. CDR1 is MRHNA and CDR2 is SNTAGT in the germline V gene. The trim removed 2 bases at V and 8 bases at J, leaving 22 bases unmatched. There are 19 residues in the CDR3. The CDR3 region is CASSDRHGGGPITRVTQYF. The CDR3 DNA is TGTGCCAGCAGTGACCGCCACGGCGGGGGGCCTATCACAAGAGTTACCCAGTACTTC.

Note on this clonotype: This clone may be a read error of a much larger clone one base away. The V call is TRBV28, the J call TRBJ2-4; 8 nucleotides line up with TRBD2. Germline CDR1 and CDR2: MDHEN and SYDVKM. The junction had 16 bases not matched to a gene; V was cut back by 8 bases and J by 13 bases. The CDR3 spans 14 residues. The CDR3: CASLWAGGSYGQYF. DNA for the CDR3: TGTGCCAGCCTCTGGGCGGGGGGCTCCTACGGGCAGTACTTC.

A few counts support this clonotype. The chain employs TRBV7-8 and TRBJ2-3; D might be TRBD1 (6 bases). CDR1 and CDR2 (germline): SGHVS, FQNEAQ. V was pared by 7 bases and J by 4 bases, with 9 bases between. The CDR3 is 12 residues long. This CDR3 reads CASKQGPDTQYF. The CDR3 DNA sequence: TGTGCCAGCAAACAGGGCCCAGATACGCAGTATTTT.

This clonotype has more than one count but fewer than ten. The rearrangement links TRBV12-3 or TRBV12-4 to TRBJ1-2; D is possibly TRBD1 (6 bases). The CDR3 runs to 15 residues. V was pared by 8 bases and J by 5 bases, with 21 bases between. The CDR3 bases are TGTGCCAGCCTTAGGGAAGGGGCAGGGGCTTATGGCTACACCTTC. Residues: CASLREGAGAYGYTF.

This chain uses TRBV15 with TRBJ2-3; no reliable D call. Looked up from germline, CDR1 is LNHNV and CDR2 is YYDKDF (reference sequence). This CDR3 is built from 15 residues. V was cut by 3 bases and J by 2 bases, with 12 bases left in between. The CDR3 DNA reads TGTGCCACCAGCAGGGACGTCGGAAACACAGATACGCAGTATTTT. Its translation: CATSRDVGNTDTQYF.

For this clonotype: An end of the junction does not agree with germline; a read error may underlie this. This chain uses TRBV20-1 with TRBJ2-7; weak D call: TRBD2 (5 bases). This CDR3 contains 12 residues. Germline V lookup: CDR1 DFQATT, CDR2 SNEGSKA (reference sequence). Here the CDR3 DNA reads TGCAGTGCAAGAGGGTGGTCCTACGAGCAGTACTTC. Amino acid sequence: CSARGWSYEQYF.

The V and J genes are TRBV2 and TRBJ2-5, with 9 bases fitting TRBD2. Trimming at V came to 6 bases and at J to 6 bases, leaving 11 bases not matched to a gene. Germline V gives CDR1 SNHLY, CDR2 FYNNEI. The CDR3 runs to 15 residues. Written as DNA, the CDR3 is TGTGCCAGCAGCCCCGGAGGTAGCGGGAGAAAGACCCAGTACTTC. Translated: CASSPGGSGRKTQYF.

This chain uses TRBV20-1 with TRBJ1-2; a weak D match, TRBD1 (5 bases). The germline gives CDR1 DFQATT, CDR2 SNEGSKA (reference sequence). The CDR3 runs to 13 residues. The V and J ends lost 3 bases and 8 bases respectively, with 16 bases between them. The CDR3 sequence: CSARTKGYHGYTF. CDR3 coding DNA: TGCAGTGCTAGGACAAAGGGGTACCACGGCTACACCTTC.

The chain joins TRBV12-3 or TRBV12-4 to TRBJ1-2, with a possible D match to TRBD1 (5 bases). CDR3 length equals 12 residues. With 3 bases removed from V and 7 bases from J, the gap between germline ends came to 9 bases. The CDR3 nucleotides read TGTGCCAGCAGTTTTGGAGGGGTTGGCTACACCTTC. Its translation is CASSFGGVGYTF.

This clonotype was seen a handful of times. J is TRBJ2-5 and V is TRBV4-1; D possibly corresponds to TRBD1 (6 bases). CDR3 length: 17 amino acids. Trimming took off 0 bases at V and 5 bases at J, with 19 bases between the two ends. Germline V gene lookup returns CDR1 MGHRA and CDR2 YSYEKL. For the CDR3, the DNA is TGCGCCAGCAGCCAAGAGATCCAGGGACACGACTGGGAGACCCAGTACTTC. Protein sequence: CASSQEIQGHDWETQYF.

This clonotype was seen only a few times. The rearrangement links TRBV9 to TRBJ2-1; D is undetermined. The germline V gene encodes CDR1 SGDLS and CDR2 YYNGEE. Deletions cut 4 bases from V and 6 bases from J, with 20 bases between. The length of the CDR3 is 16 residues. The CDR3 spells CASSLSGVGGTNEQFF. The CDR3 coding sequence is TGTGCCAGCAGCCTTTCAGGAGTTGGTGGAACCAATGAGCAGTTCTTC.

This clonotype was found a few times. This chain links TRBV7-7 with TRBJ2-1, with 7 bases matching TRBD2. Trimming cost V 4 bases and J 2 bases; bases outside gene matches: 8. Looked up from germline, CDR1 is SSHAT and CDR2 is FNYEAQ (reference sequence). This CDR3 comprises 16 residues. The CDR3 DNA follows: TGTGCCAGCAGCTCAAATGGACTAGACGCCTACAATGAGCAGTTCTTC. This sequence encodes CASSSNGLDAYNEQFF.

The CDR3 sequence: CASSQSGLAGNYEQYF. The CDR3 nucleotides read TGTGCCAGCAGCCAATCAGGACTAGCGGGGAACTACGAGCAGTACTTC. V gene TRBV7-9 combines with J gene TRBJ2-7; the match to TRBD2 covers 12 bases. In germline, CDR1 is SEHNR, CDR2 FQNEAQ (reference sequence). V was pared by 5 bases and J by 3 bases, with 8 bases of the junction left unmatched. The CDR3 runs to 16 residues. The full variable domain, with the rest looked up from reference TRBV7-9 and TRBJ2-7, is DTGVSQNPRHKITKRGQNVTFRCDPISEHNRLYWYRQTLGQGPEFLTYFQNEAQLEKSRLLSDRFSAERPKGSFSTLEIQRTEQGDSAMYLCASSQSGLAGNYEQYFGPGTRLTVT.

This clonotype has only a few counts. V is TRBV10-3 and J is TRBJ2-1; TRBD2 is a possible D gene (5 bases). CDR1 ENHRY and CDR2 SYGVKD come from the germline V gene. This CDR3 spans 17 amino acids. Trimming took off 3 bases at V and 0 bases at J, with 15 bases between the two ends. The CDR3 reads CAISDIRTANSYNEQFF. CDR3 coding DNA: TGTGCCATCAGTGATATTAGGACTGCTAACTCCTACAATGAGCAGTTCTTC.

This clonotype was counted only a few times. The chain has TRBV28 and TRBJ1-6; D is possibly TRBD1 (5 bases). CDR1 is MDHEN, CDR2 SYDVKM, per germline. V was cut by 8 bases and J by 0 bases, with 14 bases left in between. The CDR3 runs 16 residues. CDR3 nucleotide sequence: TGTGCCAGCCGAAATGGACAAAGCTCCTATAATTCACCCCTCCACTTT. As protein: CASRNGQSSYNSPLHF.

This chain uses TRBV6-6 with TRBJ2-7, with a weak D call TRBD1 (5 bases). With 0 bases removed from V and 5 bases from J, the gap between germline ends came to 14 bases. CDR1 and CDR2 (germline): MNHNY, SVGAGI (reference sequence). The length of the CDR3 is 15 residues. This CDR3 reads CASSYSTQGRNEQYF. The DNA for the CDR3 is TGTGCCAGCAGTTACTCGACGCAGGGAAGGAACGAGCAGTACTTC.

In its sample, this clonotype was seen a few times. This chain joins TRBV7-2 and TRBJ2-1; 9 nucleotides agree with TRBD1. This CDR3 contains 15 residues. Per the germline V gene, CDR1 is SGHTA and CDR2 is FQGNSA. J lost 8 bases, V lost 7 bases, and 12 bases had no gene match. The CDR3 here is CASTARGQGIDEQFF. As DNA, the CDR3 is TGTGCCAGCACCGCCCGAGGACAGGGGATCGATGAGCAGTTCTTC.

The chain joins TRBV7-2 to TRBJ1-3, with 7 bases matching TRBD1. J lost 0 bases, V lost 5 bases, and 16 bases had no gene match. The germline CDR1 and CDR2 sequences are SGHTA and FQGNSA. This CDR3 spans 19 amino acids. CDR3 nucleotide sequence: TGTGCCAGCAGCATCCGGGACAGCAACCAAATTTTCTCTGGAAACACCATATATTTT. Translation: CASSIRDSNQIFSGNTIYF.

This clonotype was counted many times. The chain links TRBV7-3 to TRBJ2-3; D not resolved. The CDR3 contains 14 residues. V lost 5 bases, J lost 8 bases, and 17 bases lay in between. Germline loops: CDR1 SGHTA, CDR2 FQGTGA. The CDR3 loop reads CASSPNGVGLTQYF. The CDR3 coding sequence is TGTGCCAGCAGCCCAAACGGAGTGGGTCTTACGCAGTATTTT.

This clonotype was seen a few times. This chain connects TRBV9 to TRBJ2-5; TRBD1 matches at 7 bases. With 2 bases clipped from V and 0 bases from J, the junction kept 7 bases outside the gene matches. The CDR3 loop spans 16 amino acids. CDR1 SGDLS and CDR2 YYNGEE come from the germline V gene. The CDR3, as DNA: TGTGCCAGCAGCGTTAATACAGGGGATTACCAAGAGACCCAGTACTTC. As protein: CASSVNTGDYQETQYF.

The gene calls are TRBV15 and TRBJ2-5; TRBD2 might be the D (6 bases). The CDR3 has 15 amino acids. Germline CDR1 and CDR2: LNHNV and YYDKDF (reference sequence). With 0 bases removed from V and 4 bases from J, the gap between germline ends came to 12 bases. CDR3 DNA: TGTGCCACCAGCAGAGACCCGGGGGTGGGAGAGACCCAGTACTTC. Translating gives CATSRDPGVGETQYF.

Details on this clonotype: Its ends do not fully match the called genes, so a read error is possible. This chain connects TRBV20-1 to TRBJ2-7, with 14 bases lining up with TRBD2. Germline V gives CDR1 DFQATT, CDR2 SNEGSKA (reference sequence). The CDR3 totals 15 residues. The CDR3 loop is CGARLGLAGVREQYF. DNA for the CDR3: TGCGGTGCTAGACTGGGACTAGCGGGAGTGAGGGAGCAGTACTTC.

This clonotype was found a few times. The rearrangement joins TRBV27 to TRBJ1-5, with D perhaps matching TRBD1 (5 bases). The length of the CDR3 is 15 residues. Germline V CDR1 and CDR2: MNHEY, SMNVEV (reference sequence). The V and J ends lost 5 bases and 2 bases respectively, with 13 bases between them. The CDR3 DNA reads TGTGCCAGCAGTCAAACAGGACAAGGCAATCAGCCCCAGCATTTT. Residues: CASSQTGQGNQPQHF.

The rearrangement uses TRBV28 and TRBJ2-7; D is unclear. Trimming took 4 bases from V and 5 from J, leaving 3 bases between them. From germline, CDR1 is MDHEN and CDR2 SYDVKM. The CDR3 sequence is 10 residues long. The DNA for the CDR3 is TGTGCCAGCAGTTGTAACGAGCAGTACTTC. Its protein is CASSCNEQYF.

Points on this clonotype: The junction does not match germline at one end; this may be a read error. This rearrangement joins TRBV7-2 to TRBJ1-5; TRBD1 is a possible D gene (5 bases). This CDR3 is built from 15 residues. Germline values: CDR1 SGHTA, CDR2 FQGNSA. CDR3 sequence: CASSLQGVGNQLQHF. In DNA form, the CDR3 reads TGTGCCAGCAGCTTGCAGGGTGTGGGCAATCAGCTCCAGCATTTT.

Only a few counts were recorded for this clonotype. As DNA, the CDR3 is TGTGCCAGCAGCTTAGCGGACGGGGGGGCCTACAATGAGCAGTTCTTC. Translated: CASSLADGGAYNEQFF. The genes are TRBV7-9 and TRBJ2-1; TRBD2 aligns across 8 bases. CDR1 is SEHNR, CDR2 FQNEAQ, per germline (reference sequence). V dropped 0 bases and J dropped 2; count of bases not matched to a gene: 3. The CDR3 is 16 residues long.

In its sample, this clonotype was seen a few times. The genes are TRBV4-1 and TRBJ2-1; 11 positions match TRBD2. Germline V gene lookup returns CDR1 MGHRA and CDR2 YSYEKL. V trimming: 4 bases; J trimming: 8 bases; junction bases outside the gene matches: 10. The CDR3 sequence is 16 residues long. Here the CDR3 reads CASSPLAGGPLDEQFF. CDR3 coding DNA: TGCGCCAGCAGCCCCCTAGCGGGGGGTCCCTTGGATGAGCAGTTCTTC.